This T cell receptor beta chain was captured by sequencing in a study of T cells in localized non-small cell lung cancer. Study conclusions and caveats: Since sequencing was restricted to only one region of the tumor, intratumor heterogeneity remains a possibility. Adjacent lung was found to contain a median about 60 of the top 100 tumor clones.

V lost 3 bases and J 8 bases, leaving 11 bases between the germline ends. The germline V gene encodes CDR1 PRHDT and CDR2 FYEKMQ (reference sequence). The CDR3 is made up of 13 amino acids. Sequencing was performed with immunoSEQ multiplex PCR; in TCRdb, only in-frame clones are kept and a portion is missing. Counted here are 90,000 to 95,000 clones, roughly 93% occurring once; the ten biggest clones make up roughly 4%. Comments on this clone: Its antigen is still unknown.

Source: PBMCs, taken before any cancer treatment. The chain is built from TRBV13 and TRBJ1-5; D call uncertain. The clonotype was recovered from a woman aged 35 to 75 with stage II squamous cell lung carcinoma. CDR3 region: CASSLGAGKPQHF. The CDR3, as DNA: TGTGCCAGCAGCTTGGGAGCCGGGAAGCCCCAGCATTTT.